This TCR beta chain stems from a study of read filtering for tumor transcriptome and immune sequencing. The overall study: By R-ISS, stages I, II and III held 8, 16 and 7 patients. DNase treatment preceded whole-transcriptome library preparation.

This library used around 0.4 ug RNA and molecular barcoded adaptors spanning alpha/delta and beta/gamma chains. TCRdb independently ran MiXCR on the reads; one entry per CDR3 protein. Of about 57,000 distinct CDR3 sequences in the sample, over 11% were seen once. This clonotype was seen at least ten times. Its specificity is not known. The study's findings and limits: The CD138-negative fraction was mixed bone marrow immune cells, not pure T cells.

Per the germline V gene, CDR1 is ENHRY and CDR2 is SYGVKD. The CDR3 loop spans 14 amino acids. V was trimmed by 10 bases and J by 6 bases, leaving 19 bases between them. The chain has TRBV10-3 and TRBJ1-5; tentative D call: TRBD1 (5 bases). The sequence was collected from a donor aged 40 or over with multiple myeloma. Sequencing was performed on a population of CD138-negative cells sorted from bone marrow. The CDR3 DNA is TGTGCCACAGCCGAGAGTGATGGGGGTCAGCCCCAGCATTTT. Its protein is CATAESDGGQPQHF.